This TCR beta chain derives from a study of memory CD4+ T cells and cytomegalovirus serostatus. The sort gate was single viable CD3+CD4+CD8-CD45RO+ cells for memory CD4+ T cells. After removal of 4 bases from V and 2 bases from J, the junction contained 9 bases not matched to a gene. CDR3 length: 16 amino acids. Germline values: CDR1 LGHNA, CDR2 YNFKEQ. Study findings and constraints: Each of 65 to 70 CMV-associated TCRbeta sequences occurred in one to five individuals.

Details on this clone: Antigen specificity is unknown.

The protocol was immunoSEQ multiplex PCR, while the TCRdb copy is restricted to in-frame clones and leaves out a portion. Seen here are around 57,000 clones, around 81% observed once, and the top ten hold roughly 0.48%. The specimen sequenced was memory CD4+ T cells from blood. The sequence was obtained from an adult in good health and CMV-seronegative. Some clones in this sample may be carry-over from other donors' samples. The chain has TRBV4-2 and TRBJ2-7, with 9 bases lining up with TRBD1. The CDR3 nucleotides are TGTGCCAGCAGCCCCGGGTCAGGGACAGGGACCTACGAGCAGTACTTC. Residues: CASSPGSGTGTYEQYF.